The sample holds one count of the clone carrying this T cell receptor (beta chain). The data are from a study of cytomegalovirus exposure and HLA in healthy donors. Study-level information: An earlier analysis identified approximately 110 million unique TCR beta sequences in approximately 190 million T cells.

CDR1 is MDHEN, CDR2 SYDVKM, per germline. The length of the CDR3 is 15 residues. V was clipped by 7 bases and J by 2 bases, with 15 bases between them. PCR was performed using 60 Vbeta and 13 Jbeta primers. Using immunoSEQ multiplex PCR, the repertoire was profiled, and TCRdb retains in-frame clones only, with some absent. The repertoire holds around 77,000 clones, with more than 75% as singletons. The sample consisted of PBMCs. The chain couples TRBV28 to TRBJ1-5; no definite D call. The TCR comes from a man aged 40-55 years in good health and CMV-seronegative. The CDR3 loop reads CASNSGPRGNQPQHF. The CDR3 coding sequence is TGTGCCAGCAACTCGGGTCCGAGGGGCAATCAGCCCCAGCATTTT.